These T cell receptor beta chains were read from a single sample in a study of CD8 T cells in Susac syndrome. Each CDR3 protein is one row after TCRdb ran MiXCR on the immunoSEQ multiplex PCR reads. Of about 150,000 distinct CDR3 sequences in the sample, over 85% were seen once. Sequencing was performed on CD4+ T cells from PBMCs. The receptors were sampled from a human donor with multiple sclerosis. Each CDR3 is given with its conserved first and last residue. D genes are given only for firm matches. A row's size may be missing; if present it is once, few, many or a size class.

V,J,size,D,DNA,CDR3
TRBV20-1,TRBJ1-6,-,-,TGCAGTGCTACTCGACAGAGCTTTAATTCCCCCCTCCACTTT,CSATRQSFNSPLHF
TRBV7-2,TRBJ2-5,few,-,TGTGCCAGCAGCTTACGGGGGCCGGGGGAGACCCAGTACTTC,CASSLRGPGETQYF
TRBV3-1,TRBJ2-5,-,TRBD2,TGTGCCAGCAGCCAAGGTAGCGGGAGGGCCTTGGAGACCCAGTACTTC,CASSQGSGRALETQYF
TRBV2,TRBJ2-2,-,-,TGTGCCAGCAGGGCCGGGCAAACCGGGGAGCTGTTTTTT,CASRAGQTGELFF
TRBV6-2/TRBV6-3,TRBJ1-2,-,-,TGTGCCAGCAGTTACCGACGGACCGTCTATGGCTACACCTTC,CASSYRRTVYGYTF
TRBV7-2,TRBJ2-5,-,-,TGTGCCAGCAGCCTCACAATGAGGAGGGCCGGGACCCAGTACTTC,CASSLTMRRAGTQYF
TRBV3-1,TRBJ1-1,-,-,TGTGCCAGCAGCCAAGTGGGAGGGTTGAACACTGAAGCTTTCTTT,CASSQVGGLNTEAFF
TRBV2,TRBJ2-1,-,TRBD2,TGTGCCTGGGGAACTAGCGGGAGGCAGTATGAGCAGTTCTTC,CAWGTSGRQYEQFF
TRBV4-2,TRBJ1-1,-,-,TGTGCCAGCAGCCTCTCCCGGAACACTGAAGCTTTCTTT,CASSLSRNTEAFF
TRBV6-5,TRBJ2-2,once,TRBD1,TGTGCCAGCAGTTACCGGACAGGGGTCGGCACCGGGGAGCTGTTTTTT,CASSYRTGVGTGELFF
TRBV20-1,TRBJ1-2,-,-,TGCAGTGCTCCGAGTCGCATGGGGGGATATGGCTACACCTTC,CSAPSRMGGYGYTF
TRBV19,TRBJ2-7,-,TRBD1,TGTGCCAGTAGTATCACAGGGGGCGTAGATAGAGTAAACGAGCAGTACTTC,CASSITGGVDRVNEQYF
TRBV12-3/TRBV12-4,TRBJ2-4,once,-,TGTGCCAGCAGGGTAGCAAACATTCAGTACTTC,CASRVANIQYF
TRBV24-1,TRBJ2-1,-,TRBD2,TGTGCCACCGGTTCGACTAGCGGGAGCAATGAGCAGTTCTTC,CATGSTSGSNEQFF
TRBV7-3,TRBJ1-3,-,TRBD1,TGTGCCAGCAGCCTCACAGGGGATCCTGGAAACACCATATATTTT,CASSLTGDPGNTIYF
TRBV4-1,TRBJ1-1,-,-,TGCGCCAGCAGCCAAGGAACGTTGAGGATGAATAAGGGGACTGAAGCTTTCTTT,CASSQGTLRMNKGTEAFF
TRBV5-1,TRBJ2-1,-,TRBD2,TGCGCCAGCAGCTTCAGGTTCGGGACTAACAATGAGCAGTTCTTC,CASSFRFGTNNEQFF
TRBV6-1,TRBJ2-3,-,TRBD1,TGTGCCAGCAGCCAAGACAGGGAGAGCACAGATACGCAGTATTTT,CASSQDRESTDTQYF
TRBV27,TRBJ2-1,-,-,TGTGCCAGCAGTTTAGAGGGGCCGTCCAGCTCCTACAATGAGCAGTTCTTC,CASSLEGPSSSYNEQFF
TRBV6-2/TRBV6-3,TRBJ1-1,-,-,TGTGCCAGCAGTTACGGAGGGCTGGACACTGAAGCTTTCTTT,CASSYGGLDTEAFF
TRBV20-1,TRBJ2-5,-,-,TGCAGTGCTAGAGGGACTGGGCTGGAGACCCAGTACTTC,CSARGTGLETQYF
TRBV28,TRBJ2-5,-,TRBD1,TGTGCCAGCAGTCTACAGGGGAAGAGAGAGACCCAGTACTTC,CASSLQGKRETQYF
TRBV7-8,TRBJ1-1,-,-,TGTGCCAGCAGCTTAGCGCCCGGGCTCACTGAAGCTTTCTTT,CASSLAPGLTEAFF
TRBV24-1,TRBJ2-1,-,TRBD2,TGTGCCACCAGTGACCACCTGGGAGCGGGAGGTAATGAGCAGTTCTTC,CATSDHLGAGGNEQFF
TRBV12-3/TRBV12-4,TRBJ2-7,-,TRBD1,TGTGCCAGCAGTTTTGACCGGGACAGCGAGCAGTACTTC,CASSFDRDSEQYF
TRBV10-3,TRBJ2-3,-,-,TGTGCCACCGGCGGGGTGGCAAGCACGGATACGCAGTATTTT,CATGGVASTDTQYF
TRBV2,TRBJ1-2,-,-,TGTGCCAGCAGTGCCTTTTCACAGCTCTATGGCTACACCTTC,CASSAFSQLYGYTF
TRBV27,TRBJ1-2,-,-,TGTGCCAGCAGCTCAGGGGTCAGTGGCTACACCTTC,CASSSGVSGYTF
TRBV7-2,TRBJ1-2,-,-,TGTGCCAGCAGCCCCTCGCAGGGTGGCTACACTTTC,CASSPSQGGYTF
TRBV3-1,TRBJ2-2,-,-,TGTGCCAGCAGCCCCACAGGGTACACCGGGGAGCTGTTTTTT,CASSPTGYTGELFF
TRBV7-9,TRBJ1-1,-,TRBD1,TGTGCCAGCAGCTTAAGCCCCGGGACAGGGATTAGGAACACTGAAGCTTTCTTT,CASSLSPGTGIRNTEAFF
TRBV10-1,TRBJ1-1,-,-,TGCGCCAGCAGTGAAAGTTCAGGGAACACTGAAGCTTTCTTT,CASSESSGNTEAFF
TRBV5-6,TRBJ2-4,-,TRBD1,TGTGCCAGCAGCTTACTGGACAGGGACCAAAACATTCAGTACTTC,CASSLLDRDQNIQYF
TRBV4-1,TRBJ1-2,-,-,TGCGCCAGCAGCCAAGGGACAGCCCCTTTGGGCTATGGCTACACCTTC,CASSQGTAPLGYGYTF
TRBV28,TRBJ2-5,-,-,TGTGCCAGCAGAAGGACCCAAGAGACCCAGTACTTC,CASRRTQETQYF
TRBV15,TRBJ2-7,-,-,TGTGCCACCAGCAGAGATCCCCAGGGGGGTTACGAGCAGTACTTC,CATSRDPQGGYEQYF
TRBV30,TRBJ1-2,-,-,TGTGCCTGGAGTGTCCAGGGACGTCGCGGCTACACCTTC,CAWSVQGRRGYTF
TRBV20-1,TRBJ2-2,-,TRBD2,TGCAGTGCTAAAAAGCGGGGGCCCACCGGGGAGCTGTTTTTT,CSAKKRGPTGELFF
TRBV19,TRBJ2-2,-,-,TGTGCCAGTAGTAATAGTCAGGGTATCGGGGAGCTGTTTTTT,CASSNSQGIGELFF
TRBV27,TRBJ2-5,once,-,TGTGCCAGCACCGGGACCGTTGGGCAGACCCAGTACTTC,CASTGTVGQTQYF
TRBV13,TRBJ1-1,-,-,TGTGCCAGCAGCCTCTTTGCGAGGACGAACACTGAAGCTTTCTTT,CASSLFARTNTEAFF
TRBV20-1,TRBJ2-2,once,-,TGCAGTGCTAGAGACTCGGGAGCGGTCGGGGAGCTGTTTTTT,CSARDSGAVGELFF
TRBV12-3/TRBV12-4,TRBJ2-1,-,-,TGTGCCAGCACCCCTGACGGGGCGTACAATGAGCAGTTCTTC,CASTPDGAYNEQFF
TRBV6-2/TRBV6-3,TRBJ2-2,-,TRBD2,TGTGCCAGCAGCGCGCCGGGACTAGCGGGAAGCACCGGGGAGCTGTTTTTT,CASSAPGLAGSTGELFF
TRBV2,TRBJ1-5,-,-,TGTGCCAGCAGAGTACAGGGCAATCAGCCCCAGCATTTT,CASRVQGNQPQHF
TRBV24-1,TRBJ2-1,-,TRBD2,TGTGCCACCAGTGATTTCCGGACTAGCGGTACCTACAATGAGCAGTTCTTC,CATSDFRTSGTYNEQFF
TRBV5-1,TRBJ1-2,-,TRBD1,TGCGCCAGCAGCTTGGGCGGGACAGGGAACTATGGCTACACCTTC,CASSLGGTGNYGYTF